This entry concerns a single TCR beta chain. Its specificity is not known. PCR amplification relied on 60 Vbeta primers (plus 13 Jbeta primers). Repertoires were generated with immunoSEQ multiplex PCR, while TCRdb's copy carries only in-frame clones and drops some. The sample lists some 150,000 clones, 65% to 80% occurring once. In germline, CDR1 is SNHLY, CDR2 FYNNEI. This CDR3 is built from 14 residues. The V gene lost 7 bases and the J gene lost 0 bases, with 12 bases spanning the gap. The data originate from a study of cytomegalovirus exposure and HLA in healthy donors. Study-wide findings and caveats: Most TCR sequences were uncommon, yet certain public TCRs appeared in many donors.

The source is a woman aged 40 to 50 in good health and CMV-seronegative. The source material was PBMCs. The chain carries TRBV2 and TRBJ1-2; D is possibly TRBD1 (6 bases). The CDR3 reads CASIGGASNYGYTF. The DNA for the CDR3 is TGTGCCAGCATTGGGGGGGCGTCTAACTATGGCTACACCTTC. The whole variable domain, filled in from reference TRBV2 and TRBJ1-2, reads EPEVTQTPSHQVTQMGQEVILRCVPISNHLYFYWYRQILGQKVEFLVSFYNNEISEKSEIFDDQFSVERPDGSNFTLKIRSTKLEDSAMYFCASIGGASNYGYTFGSGTRLTVV.